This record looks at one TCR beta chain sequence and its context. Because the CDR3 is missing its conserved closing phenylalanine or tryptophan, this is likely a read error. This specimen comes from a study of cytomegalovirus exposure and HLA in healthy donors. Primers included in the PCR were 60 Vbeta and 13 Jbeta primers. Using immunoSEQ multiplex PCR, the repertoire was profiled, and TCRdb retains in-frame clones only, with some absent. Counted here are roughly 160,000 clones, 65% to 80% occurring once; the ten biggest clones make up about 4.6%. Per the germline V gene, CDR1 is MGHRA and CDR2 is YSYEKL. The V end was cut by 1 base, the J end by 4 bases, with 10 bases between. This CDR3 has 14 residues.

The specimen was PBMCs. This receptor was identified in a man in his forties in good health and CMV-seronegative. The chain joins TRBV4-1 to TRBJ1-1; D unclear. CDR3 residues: CASSQAPSLTEAFL. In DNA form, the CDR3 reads TGCGCCAGCAGCCAAGCCCCATCCCTCACTGAAGCTTTCCTT.